The 19 T cell receptor beta chains in this list originate from one sample, sequenced in a study of T cell responses to AZD1222 COVID-19 vaccine (dated by TCRdb to the early 2020s). The method behind the library was the immunoSEQ multiplex PCR assay. The immuneACCESS repertoire file appears here via TCRdb, limited to in-frame rearrangements. These files lack a portion of the clones; in checked studies, under half of the deficit traces to unresolved V genes, and the cause of the others is not known. Within this sample are fewer than 200,000 clones, with 85% to 95% of them counted one time only. Jointly, the top ten make up about 1.5% of the sample. Sample time point, as interpreted from the label and publication: about 28 days (+/-7) after the second vaccine dose. The sequences come from peripheral blood, collected 28 days after the second AZD1222 dose. All receptors come from an adult who received the AZD1222 COVID-19 vaccine.

The chain joins TRBV27 to TRBJ2-7, with a possible D match to TRBD1 (7 bases). CDR1 and CDR2 from the germline V gene are MNHEY and SMNVEV (reference sequence). This CDR3 has 15 amino acids. Between the trimmed V and J ends, which lost 2 bases and 3 bases, there was a span of 14 bases. Here the CDR3 reads CASSLRGDSYYEQYF. The CDR3 DNA is TGTGCCAGCAGTTTAAGGGGGGACAGTTACTACGAGCAGTACTTC.

J is TRBJ2-7 and V is TRBV7-6; maybe TRBD1 (5 bases). This CDR3 is 14 amino acids long. V was pared by 2 bases and J by 5 bases, with 13 bases between. CDR1 is SGHVS and CDR2 is FNYEAQ in the germline V gene. Here the CDR3 reads CASSLSKGAHEQYF. Here the CDR3 DNA reads TGTGCCAGCAGCTTATCTAAAGGGGCCCACGAGCAGTACTTC.

As to this clone: The junction shows a germline mismatch at one end, possibly a read error. J is TRBJ2-7 and V is TRBV25-1, with a possible D match to TRBD1 (5 bases). The germline gives CDR1 MGHDK, CDR2 SYGVNS. This CDR3 is built from 13 residues. For the CDR3, the DNA is TGTGCCGGCAGTGAATGGACAAGCTACGAGCAGTACTTC. This translates into CAGSEWTSYEQYF.

This chain joins TRBV19 and TRBJ1-2, with 7 bases matching TRBD1. The length of the CDR3 is 15 residues. The V gene end was trimmed by 10 bases and the J gene end by 5 bases; junction bases not matched to a gene: 16. Per the germline V gene, CDR1 is LNHDA and CDR2 is SQIVND (reference sequence). In DNA form, the CDR3 reads TGTGCCACCCAAGGCCCGGGACAGCTTATTTATGGCTACACCTTC. It codes for CATQGPGQLIYGYTF.

The rearrangement links TRBV18 to TRBJ2-5, with D possibly TRBD2 on 5 matching bases. Germline V CDR1 and CDR2: KGHSH, LQKENI. The CDR3 spans 16 residues. Trimming left V 1 base short and J 4 bases short, with 16 bases between. CDR3 coding DNA: TGTGCCAGCTCACCACAGGTGGGAGAATGGGGAGAGACCCAGTACTTC. Its protein product is CASSPQVGEWGETQYF.

The chain carries TRBV7-2 and TRBJ1-3, with a weak D call TRBD1 (5 bases). The CDR3 runs 15 residues. Germline V CDR1 and CDR2: SGHTA, FQGNSA. V was cut by 5 bases and J by 0 bases, with 11 bases left in between. CDR3 loop: CASSPRQSSGNTIYF. Written as DNA, the CDR3 is TGTGCCAGCAGCCCGCGACAGAGCTCTGGAAACACCATATATTTT. Looking up the rest from reference TRBV7-2 and TRBJ1-3 gives the full variable domain: GAGVSQSPSNKVTEKGKDVELRCDPISGHTALYWYRQSLGQGLEFLIYFQGNSAPDKSGLPSDRFSAERTGGSVSTLTIQRTQQEDSAVYLCASSPRQSSGNTIYFGEGSWLTVV.

V gene TRBV6-6 combines with J gene TRBJ1-1; D unclear. With 7 bases removed from V and 1 base from J, the gap between germline ends came to 13 bases. The germline CDR1 and CDR2 sequences are MNHNY and SVGAGI (reference sequence). This CDR3 has 14 residues. CDR3 amino acids: CASTRPPENTEAFF. The CDR3 DNA reads as TGTGCCAGCACCAGACCTCCAGAGAACACTGAAGCTTTCTTT.

The chain recombines TRBV28 with TRBJ1-6; the match to TRBD1 covers 9 bases. Per the germline V gene, CDR1 is MDHEN and CDR2 is SYDVKM. There are 16 residues in the CDR3. The V gene end was trimmed by 3 bases and the J gene end by 6 bases; junction bases not matched to a gene: 6. The CDR3 coding sequence is TGTGCCAGCAGTTTCCACAGGGGGCCTGGTAATTCACCCCTCCACTTT. Encoded protein: CASSFHRGPGNSPLHF. The variable domain in full, completed from reference TRBV28 and TRBJ1-6, reads DVKVTQSSRYLVKRTGEKVFLECVQDMDHENMFWYRQDPGLGLRLIYFSYDVKMKEKGDIPEGYSVSREKKERFSLILESASTNQTSMYLCASSFHRGPGNSPLHFGNGTRLTVT.

The chain is built from TRBV28 and TRBJ2-3; 10 bases are shared with TRBD2. The CDR3 sequence is 13 residues long. V was clipped by 10 bases and J by 5 bases; unmatched bases: 6. Germline CDR1 and CDR2: MDHEN and SYDVKM. The CDR3 coding sequence is TGTGCCACCACAGCGGGGGGGCAAGATACGCAGTATTTT. Translated: CATTAGGQDTQYF.

V is TRBV19 and J is TRBJ2-7; 10 bases map to TRBD2. V trimming: 5 bases; J trimming: 7 bases; junction bases outside the gene matches: 8. CDR3 length: 14 residues. Germline V CDR1 and CDR2: LNHDA, SQIVND (reference sequence). This CDR3 is CASSPLAGEGEQYF. The DNA for the CDR3 is TGTGCCAGTAGTCCTCTAGCGGGAGAGGGGGAGCAGTACTTC.

This rearrangement joins TRBV6-1 to TRBJ1-1; the match to TRBD1 covers 8 bases. Germline-derived CDR1 and CDR2 are MNHNS and SASEGT. The CDR3 covers 16 residues. V lost 4 bases and J lost 2; bases outside the gene matches: 9. The chain's CDR3 is CASSAWTGFYNTEAFF. CDR3 sequence (DNA): TGTGCCAGCAGTGCCTGGACAGGGTTTTATAACACTGAAGCTTTCTTT.

The V gene is TRBV15, the J gene TRBJ2-7, with 9 bases aligning to TRBD2. CDR3 size: 16 residues. Germline V lookup: CDR1 LNHNV, CDR2 YYDKDF (reference sequence). V lost 3 bases and J lost 0; bases outside the gene matches: 6. In DNA form, the CDR3 reads TGTGCCACCAGCAGGGTAAGGACTAGCGACTCCTACGAGCAGTACTTC. Encoded protein: CATSRVRTSDSYEQYF.

This clone was seen just once. Other DNA sequences of this sample code for an identical CDR3. CDR3 region: CASSLAPGQPQHF. The CDR3 DNA reads TGCGCCAGCAGCTTGGCCCCAGGACAGCCCCAGCATTTT. The chain is built from TRBV5-1 and TRBJ1-5; no clear D. V lost 0 bases and J 7 bases, leaving 8 bases between the germline ends. The CDR3 is made up of 13 amino acids. Germline loops: CDR1 SGHRS, CDR2 YFSETQ.

The chain has TRBV28 and TRBJ1-3; D remains ambiguous. Looked up from germline, CDR1 is MDHEN and CDR2 is SYDVKM. CDR3 size: 14 residues. The V and J ends lost 6 bases and 0 bases respectively, with 9 bases between them. The CDR3 DNA sequence: TGTGCCAGCAGCATCAGGTTCTCTGGAAACACCATATATTTT. Its protein product is CASSIRFSGNTIYF.

This chain connects TRBV18 to TRBJ1-3; possible D gene TRBD1, 5 bases. This CDR3 spans 15 amino acids. Deletions cut 3 bases from V and 4 bases from J, with 13 bases between. Germline V gives CDR1 KGHSH, CDR2 LQKENI. The CDR3 region has the DNA TGTGCCAGCTCACCCTCGGGACGGGAGGGAAACACCATATATTTT. Its protein is CASSPSGREGNTIYF.

This clone came up once. The CDR3 DNA reads TGTGCCAGCAGCACGTCCGGGCGAAGGGCTTTCTTT. It is translated as CASSTSGRRAFF. This chain connects TRBV28 to TRBJ1-1; D not certain. The ends were cut back, 6 bases at V and 11 bases at J, with 16 bases in the middle. Germline assignment: CDR1 MDHEN and CDR2 SYDVKM. This CDR3 contains 12 residues.

With regard to this clone: At the DNA level, this CDR3 is encoded by other sequences in the same sample as well. V is TRBV18 and J is TRBJ1-1; D is perhaps TRBD1 (5 bases). The CDR3 contains 13 residues. V was trimmed by 6 bases and J by 1 base, leaving 9 bases between them. In germline, CDR1 is KGHSH, CDR2 LQKENI. The CDR3 reads CASSPGPNTEAFF. CDR3 coding DNA: TGTGCCAGCTCCCCGGGACCGAACACTGAAGCTTTCTTT.

This sequence joins TRBV30 and TRBJ1-6; D remains ambiguous. Trimming took off 0 bases at V and 4 bases at J, with 10 bases between the two ends. Germline V lookup: CDR1 GTSNPN, CDR2 SVGIG (reference sequence). The CDR3 covers 15 residues. CDR3 in DNA: TGTGCCTGGAGTGTACTTCCCAGTTATAATTCACCCCTCCACTTT. Translated: CAWSVLPSYNSPLHF.

This sequence joins TRBV4-3 and TRBJ1-3, with D perhaps matching TRBD1 (6 bases). The length of the CDR3 is 16 residues. CDR1 is LGHNA, CDR2 YSLEER, per germline. The V end lost 3 bases, the J end lost 0 bases, and 12 bases lay between the germline ends. CDR3 DNA: TGCGCCAGCAGCCAGGGCGTACAGGGCTCTGGAAACACCATATATTTT. Protein product: CASSQGVQGSGNTIYF.